The clone carrying this T cell receptor beta chain was seen a single time. Its antigen is not identified. These data originate in a study of T cells in localized non-small cell lung cancer. Study findings and constraints: Higher blood T cell density tracked longer overall survival.

Here immunoSEQ multiplex PCR was the method, and the copy in TCRdb shows in-frame clones only, minus some. Found here are roughly 20,000 clones, roughly nine tenths of them singletons; the top ten hold approximately 2.7%. This CDR3 region has 14 residues. Germline V gene lookup returns CDR1 SGHVS and CDR2 FNYEAQ. The V and J ends lost 2 bases and 2 bases respectively, with 9 bases between them. The chain joins TRBV7-6 to TRBJ2-5, with D perhaps TRBD2 (6 bases). The sequence derives from a woman aged 40 to 75 with stage I lung adenocarcinoma. The material sequenced was peripheral blood, taken before any cancer treatment. In DNA form, the CDR3 reads TGTGCCAGCAGCTTATTCGCGGGGCAAGAGACCCAGTACTTC. It is translated as CASSLFAGQETQYF.